This paragraph covers one TCR beta chain sequence. This record belongs to a study of blood T cell repertoires in COVID-19. Looking at the study overall: Samples came from the United States, Italy and Spain, spanning acute and convalescent COVID-19. Sample material is recorded as cDNA or gDNA derived from T cells, B-cell-depleted T cells, or PBMCs.

In the original workflow: For nucleated cells, counts were estimated from reference gene primer amplification. The assay was immunoSEQ multiplex PCR, and TCRdb's table has in-frame clones only and misses some. Clone size and the V and J calls come from that table; the DNA yielded D and trimming. Of a few hundred thousand clones in the sample, under 90% are singletons; the top ten hold roughly 3.1%. V was cut by 2 bases and J by 7 bases, with 16 bases left in between. This CDR3 comprises 15 residues. Germline assignment: CDR1 SGHKS and CDR2 YYEKEE (reference sequence). The source of this sequence is a young woman with acute or convalescent COVID-19. Specimen: peripheral blood. The V and J genes are TRBV5-5 and TRBJ2-4, with D possibly TRBD1 on 7 matching bases. The CDR3 is CASSFSEGAQNIQYF. CDR3 nucleotides: TGTGCCAGCAGCTTCTCGGAGGGGGCGCAGAACATTCAGTACTTC.